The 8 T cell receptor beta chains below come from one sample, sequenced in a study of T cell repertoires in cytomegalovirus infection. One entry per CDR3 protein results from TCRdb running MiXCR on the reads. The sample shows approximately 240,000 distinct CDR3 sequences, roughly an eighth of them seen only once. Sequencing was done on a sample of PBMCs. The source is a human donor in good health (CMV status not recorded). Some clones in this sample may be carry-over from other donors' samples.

The CDR3 coding sequence is TGTGCCAGCAGCCAAGTTCATGGAAATACTAATGAAAAACTGTTTTTT. Protein sequence: CASSQVHGNTNEKLFF. The rearrangement links TRBV14 to TRBJ1-4; the D is unclear. This CDR3 has 16 residues. The V end lost 1 base, the J end lost 2 bases, and 11 bases lay between the germline ends. Germline V gene sequence: CDR1 SGHDN, CDR2 FVKESK.

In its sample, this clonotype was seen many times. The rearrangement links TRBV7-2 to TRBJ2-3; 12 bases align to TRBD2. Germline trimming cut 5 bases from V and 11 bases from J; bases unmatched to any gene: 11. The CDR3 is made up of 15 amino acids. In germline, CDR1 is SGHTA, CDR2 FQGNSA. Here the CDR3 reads CASSPTSGGTGGQYF. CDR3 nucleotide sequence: TGTGCCAGCAGCCCGACTAGCGGGGGCACCGGAGGGCAGTATTTT.

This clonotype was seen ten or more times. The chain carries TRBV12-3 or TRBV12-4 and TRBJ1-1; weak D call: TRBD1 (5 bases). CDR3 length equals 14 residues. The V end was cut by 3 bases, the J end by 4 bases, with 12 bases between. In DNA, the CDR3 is TGTGCCAGCAGTTTTCAGGGATGGGGCACTGAAGCTTTCTTT. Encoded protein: CASSFQGWGTEAFF.

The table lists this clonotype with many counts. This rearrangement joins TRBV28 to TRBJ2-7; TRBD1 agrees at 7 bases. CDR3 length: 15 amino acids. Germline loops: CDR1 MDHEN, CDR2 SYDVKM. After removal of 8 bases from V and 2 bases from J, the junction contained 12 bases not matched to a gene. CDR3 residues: CASGPLDRLTYEQYF. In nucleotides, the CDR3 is TGTGCCAGCGGGCCTCTGGACAGGCTGACCTACGAGCAGTACTTC. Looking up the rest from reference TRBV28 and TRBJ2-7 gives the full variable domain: DVKVTQSSRYLVKRTGEKVFLECVQDMDHENMFWYRQDPGLGLRLIYFSYDVKMKEKGDIPEGYSVSREKKERFSLILESASTNQTSMYLCASGPLDRLTYEQYFGPGTRLTVT.

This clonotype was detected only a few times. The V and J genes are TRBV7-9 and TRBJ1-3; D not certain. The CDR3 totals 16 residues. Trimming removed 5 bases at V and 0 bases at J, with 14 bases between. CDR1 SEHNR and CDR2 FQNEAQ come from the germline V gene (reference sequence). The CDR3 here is CASSPGDSRSGNTIYF. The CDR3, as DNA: TGTGCCAGCAGCCCAGGCGACTCTCGCTCTGGAAACACCATATATTTT. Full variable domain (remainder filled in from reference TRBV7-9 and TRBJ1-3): DTGVSQNPRHKITKRGQNVTFRCDPISEHNRLYWYRQTLGQGPEFLTYFQNEAQLEKSRLLSDRFSAERPKGSFSTLEIQRTEQGDSAMYLCASSPGDSRSGNTIYFGEGSWLTVV.

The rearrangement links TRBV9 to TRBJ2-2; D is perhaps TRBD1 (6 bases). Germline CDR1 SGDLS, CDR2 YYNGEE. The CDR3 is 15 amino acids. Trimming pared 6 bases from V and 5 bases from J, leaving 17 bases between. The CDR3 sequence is CASTNRGQSTGELFF. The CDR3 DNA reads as TGTGCCAGCACGAATAGAGGACAGAGTACCGGGGAGCTGTTTTTT. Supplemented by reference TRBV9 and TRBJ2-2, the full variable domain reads DSGVTQTPKHLITATGQRVTLRCSPRSGDLSVYWYQQSLDQGLQFLIQYYNGEERAKGNILERFSAQQFPDLHSELNLSSLELGDSALYFCASTNRGQSTGELFFGEGSRLTVL.

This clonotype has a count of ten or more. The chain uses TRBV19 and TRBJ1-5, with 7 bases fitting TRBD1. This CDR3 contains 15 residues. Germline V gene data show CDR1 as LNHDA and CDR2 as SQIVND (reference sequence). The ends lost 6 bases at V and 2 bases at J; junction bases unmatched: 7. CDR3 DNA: TGTGCCAGTAGGACGACAGGGACTGGCAATCAGCCCCAGCATTTT. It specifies CASRTTGTGNQPQHF.

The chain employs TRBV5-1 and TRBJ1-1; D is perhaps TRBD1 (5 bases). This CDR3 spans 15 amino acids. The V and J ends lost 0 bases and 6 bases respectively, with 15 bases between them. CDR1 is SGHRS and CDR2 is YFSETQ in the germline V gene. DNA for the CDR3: TGCGCCAGCAGCTTGGAAGAGGGAGTAGGGGCTGAAGCTTTCTTT. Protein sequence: CASSLEEGVGAEAFF.